The TCR beta chain under discussion was sequenced for a study of neurological immune-mediated disorders. TCRdb re-called the 5' RACE reads through MiXCR, storing one row per CDR3 protein. This table has under 80,000 distinct CDR3 sequences, 4% to 6% appearing once. The CDR3 loop spans 15 amino acids. Germline values: CDR1 DFQATT, CDR2 SNEGSKA (reference sequence). V lost 2 bases, J lost 5 bases, and 11 bases stayed unmatched. This clonotype has just a few counts. The specimen was PBMCs. The TCR was taken from a woman in her twenties or thirties with multiple sclerosis. The chain uses TRBV20-1 and TRBJ2-7; the match to TRBD2 covers 8 bases. The CDR3 loop reads CSARYLSGVPHEQYF. CDR3 coding DNA: TGCAGTGCTAGATACCTTAGCGGGGTGCCCCACGAGCAGTACTTC.